These T cell receptor beta chains were read from a single sample in a study of shared clonotypes between healthy human individuals. Clones were sequenced by immunoSEQ multiplex PCR, and TCRdb holds only the in-frame ones, with some missing. The table has roughly 2.4 million clones, 95% seen once. Input material: naive CD4+ T cells sorted from blood. These receptors were obtained from a man in his late teens or twenties in good health. Each CDR3 is given with its conserved first and last residue. The D gene is left open where the match is weak. Only some rows state a clone size, as once, few, many or a class for expanded clones.

>TRBJ1-2|.|TRBV30|few
TGTGCCTGGAGTGTACAAGGAGCTGGCTACACCTTC
CAWSVQGAGYTF
>TRBJ1-1|TRBD1|TRBV6-5|.
TGTGCCAGCAGCACCGGGACAGGGTTGACTGAAGCTTTCTTT
CASSTGTGLTEAFF
>TRBJ2-7|.|TRBV21-1|once
TGTGCCAGCAGCAAAGGAAGGGGCGAGCAGTACTTC
CASSKGRGEQYF
>TRBJ1-1|.|TRBV27|once
TGTGCCAGCAAACCGGGACGCCTGAACACTGAAGCTTTCTTT
CASKPGRLNTEAFF
>TRBJ2-5|TRBD1|TRBV11-2|.
TGTGCCAGCAGCCAGCGGACAGGGGGCCGGGGGGAGACCCAGTACTTC
CASSQRTGGRGETQYF
>TRBJ1-1|.|TRBV18|.
TGTGCCAGCTCACTAACGTCCAACAGAAACCCTGAAGCTTTCTTT
CASSLTSNRNPEAFF
>TRBJ2-3|TRBD2|TRBV29-1|.
TGCAGCGTTTCGGCGGGGGGATCAGATACGCAGTATTTT
CSVSAGGSDTQYF
>TRBJ1-2|.|TRBV5-1|.
TGCGCCAGCAGCAAGGACGGTAACTATGGCTACACCTTC
CASSKDGNYGYTF
>TRBJ1-4|.|TRBV30|once
TGTGCCTGGAGTGTCCCCAATAATGAAAAACTGTTTTTT
CAWSVPNNEKLFF
>TRBJ1-5|TRBD1|TRBV18|.
TGTGCCAGCTCACCTACAGGGGGTCAGCAGCCCCAGCATTTT
CASSPTGGQQPQHF
>TRBJ2-1|TRBD2|TRBV4-3|.
TGCGCCAGCAGCCCAAGACTAGCGGGAGGAGAGCACCATGAGCAGTTCTTC
CASSPRLAGGEHHEQFF
>TRBJ1-1|TRBD1|TRBV19|once
TGTGCCAGTAGTAGGGGACAGGGGGCTTTGAACACTGAAGCTTTCTTT
CASSRGQGALNTEAFF
>TRBJ1-5|TRBD1|TRBV5-1|.
TGCGCCAGCAGCTGGGGGACAGGGGTCAATCAGCCCCAGCATTTT
CASSWGTGVNQPQHF
>TRBJ1-2|.|TRBV5-6|.
TGTGCCAGCAGCCTGGGGAGGGATGGCTACACCTTC
CASSLGRDGYTF
>TRBJ2-1|.|TRBV5-1|.
TGCGCCAGCAGCTGGGGTGACAATGAGCAGTTCTTC
CASSWGDNEQFF
>TRBJ1-5|.|TRBV6-5|.
TGTGCCAGCAGGCGGACCGATAATCAGCCCCAGCATTTT
CASRRTDNQPQHF
>TRBJ2-7|.|TRBV30|once
TGTGCCTGGAGTGTACCCCCGCCGTACAACTACTACGAGCAGTACTTC
CAWSVPPPYNYYEQYF
>TRBJ2-3|.|TRBV5-1|few
TGCGCCAGCAGCTTGGTCGAGGGTACAGATACGCAGTATTTT
CASSLVEGTDTQYF
>TRBJ1-1|TRBD1|TRBV5-1|.
TGCGCCAGCAGCTTGGAGGGACAGCCTAACACTGAAGCTTTCTTT
CASSLEGQPNTEAFF
>TRBJ2-1|TRBD1|TRBV2|.
TGTGCCAGCACGGGGCGGGACAGGGGTAGGAATGAGCAGTTCTTC
CASTGRDRGRNEQFF